The 26 T cell receptor beta chains listed next were all sequenced from one sample in a study of memory CD4+ T cells and cytomegalovirus serostatus. Single viable CD3+CD4+CD8-CD45RO+ cells were sorted as the memory CD4+ T cells. Sequencing was performed with immunoSEQ multiplex PCR; in TCRdb, only in-frame clones are kept and a portion is missing. In the table there are over 50,000 clones, around 77% of which are singletons. The sample consisted of memory CD4+ T cells from blood. The receptors shown here come from an adult in good health and CMV-seronegative.

This clone came up once. The V and J genes are TRBV7-3 and TRBJ2-5, with D unresolved. The CDR3 has 13 amino acids. V gave up 5 bases and J gave up 2 bases, with 9 bases separating them. The germline CDR1 and CDR2 sequences are SGHTA and FQGTGA. Written as DNA, the CDR3 is TGTGCCAGCAGCCCCACGCTACAAGAGACCCAGTACTTC. Translation gives CASSPTLQETQYF.

The rearrangement links TRBV7-8 to TRBJ2-1, with D maybe TRBD1 (5 bases). Germline CDR1 is SGHVS and CDR2 is FQNEAQ. V was cut by 2 bases and J by 2 bases, with 10 bases left in between. The CDR3 has 15 amino acids. The CDR3 loop is CASSLKDTPYNEQFF. The CDR3 nucleotides read TGTGCCAGCAGCTTAAAGGACACCCCCTACAATGAGCAGTTCTTC.

The V and J genes are TRBV28 and TRBJ1-2, with D possibly being TRBD1 (5 bases). This CDR3 contains 12 residues. Germline V gives CDR1 MDHEN, CDR2 SYDVKM. With 11 bases removed from V and 5 bases from J, the gap between germline ends came to 15 bases. CDR3 nucleotides: TGTGCCGCCAATGGGGACTCATATGGCTACACCTTC. Its translation is CAANGDSYGYTF.

DNA of the CDR3: TGTGCCAGCAGCCCCGACAGGGTGGGTATCGAGACCCAGTACTTC. It translates to CASSPDRVGIETQYF. The rearrangement links TRBV7-8 to TRBJ2-5; 7 bases map to TRBD1. CDR1 is SGHVS and CDR2 is FQNEAQ in the germline V gene. V dropped 5 bases and J dropped 5; count of bases not matched to a gene: 11. This CDR3 is 15 amino acids long.

This chain uses TRBV4-3 with TRBJ1-2; TRBD1 matches at 9 bases. The ends lost 0 bases at V and 10 bases at J; junction bases unmatched: 9. CDR3 length: 15 amino acids. CDR1 LGHNA and CDR2 YSLEER come from the germline V gene. CDR3 in amino acids: CASSQDKGTGSAYTF. CDR3 DNA sequence: TGCGCCAGCAGCCAAGATAAGGGGACAGGGTCGGCCTACACCTTC.

The chain uses TRBV11-2 and TRBJ2-5; possible D gene TRBD2, 6 bases. V shed 0 bases and J shed 5 bases, with 22 bases lying between them. CDR3 length: 18 amino acids. The germline CDR1 and CDR2 sequences are SGHAT and FQNNGV. The CDR3 DNA is TGTGCCAGCAGCTTAGATCCTTGGCGGGCTAGCCGGGGGGAGACCCAGTACTTC. Its protein product is CASSLDPWRASRGETQYF.

CDR3 DNA sequence: TGTGCCAGCAGCTTAAACCCGGGGGATTACGAGCAGTACTTC. This translates into CASSLNPGDYEQYF. This sequence joins TRBV11-2 and TRBJ2-7, with D possibly being TRBD2 (6 bases). The germline V gene has CDR1 SGHAT and CDR2 FQNNGV. This CDR3 contains 14 residues. Trimming stripped 2 bases from V and 4 bases from J, with 12 bases between.

V gene TRBV10-3 combines with J gene TRBJ2-1, with 8 bases identical to TRBD2. Germline V gene lookup returns CDR1 ENHRY and CDR2 SYGVKD. V shed 8 bases and J 7 bases; nucleotides not matched to a gene: 10. This CDR3 region has 14 residues. The CDR3 spells CAIASGGSPNEQFF. The DNA of the CDR3 is TGTGCCATCGCGAGCGGGGGATCTCCTAATGAGCAGTTCTTC.

V gene TRBV15 combines with J gene TRBJ1-5; D not resolved. The CDR3 is 13 amino acids. Trimming took off 5 bases at V and 4 bases at J, with 9 bases between the two ends. Per germline, CDR1 LNHNV and CDR2 YYDKDF (reference sequence). The CDR3 sequence is CATSAGINQPQHF. CDR3 DNA sequence: TGTGCCACCAGCGCCGGGATTAATCAGCCCCAGCATTTT.

This clone was picked up a small number of times. The rearrangement joins TRBV7-9 to TRBJ2-7; 13 nucleotides align to TRBD2. From germline, CDR1 is SEHNR and CDR2 FQNEAQ (reference sequence). This CDR3 region has 15 residues. V lost 5 bases to trimming and J lost 4 bases; unmatched junction nucleotides: 5. The CDR3 region has the DNA TGTGCCAGCAGCCCGGGACTAGCGGGAATATACGAGCAGTACTTC. Its translation is CASSPGLAGIYEQYF.

In its sample, this clone was seen once. The genes are TRBV7-9 and TRBJ2-3; D uncertain. CDR1 SEHNR and CDR2 FQNEAQ come from the germline V gene (reference sequence). The CDR3 loop spans 14 amino acids. Between the trimmed V and J ends, which lost 1 base and 1 base, there was a span of 6 bases. The CDR3: CASSLDVGTDTQYF. CDR3 in DNA: TGTGCCAGCAGCTTAGATGTTGGCACAGATACGCAGTATTTT.

The chain has TRBV6-6 and TRBJ2-7; the match to TRBD2 covers 11 bases. Unmatched junction bases numbered 7, after V lost 6 bases and J lost 0 bases. Germline loops: CDR1 MNHNY, CDR2 SVGAGI (reference sequence). The CDR3 has 16 amino acids. CDR3 residues: CASRELGLAASYEQYF. The DNA of the CDR3 is TGTGCCAGCAGAGAGTTGGGACTAGCGGCCTCCTACGAGCAGTACTTC.

This clone was counted once. The rearrangement uses TRBV19 and TRBJ2-2; 11 nucleotides match TRBD2. V was clipped by 3 bases and J by 3 bases; unmatched bases: 3. This CDR3 region has 16 residues. Germline CDR1 LNHDA, CDR2 SQIVND (reference sequence). CDR3 protein: CASSILSGGDTGELFF. For the CDR3, the DNA is TGTGCCAGTAGTATTCTTAGCGGGGGGGACACCGGGGAGCTGTTTTTT.

The chain carries TRBV28 and TRBJ1-2, with D possibly matching TRBD1 (5 bases). Germline V CDR1 and CDR2: MDHEN, SYDVKM. Trimming stripped 2 bases from V and 12 bases from J, with 13 bases between. The CDR3 loop spans 12 amino acids. CDR3 sequence: CASSLRLGEHTF. The CDR3 coding sequence is TGTGCCAGCAGTTTACGTCTGGGGGAACACACCTTC.

The rearrangement uses TRBV7-8 and TRBJ2-1, with 11 bases matching TRBD2. Germline lookup yields CDR1 SGHVS and CDR2 FQNEAQ. V gave up 3 bases and J gave up 8 bases; unmatched junction bases: 6. This CDR3 is 15 amino acids long. The CDR3 DNA is TGTGCCAGCAGCTTTAGCGGGAGGGGTAGCGATGAGCAGTTCTTC. Its translation: CASSFSGRGSDEQFF.

The chain joins TRBV29-1 to TRBJ1-5; TRBD1 matches at 7 bases. Germline-derived CDR1 and CDR2 are SQVTM and ANQGSEA. The CDR3 covers 16 residues. The V and J ends lost 6 bases and 4 bases, in that order; junction bases with no gene match: 15. The chain's CDR3 is CSVTPGGQGGNQPQHF. The CDR3 coding sequence is TGCAGCGTAACGCCCGGTGGGCAGGGGGGTAATCAGCCCCAGCATTTT.

Only one count was recorded for this clone. The rearrangement joins TRBV4-2 to TRBJ2-2; no clear D gene. V was pared by 2 bases and J by 0 bases, with 10 bases between. This CDR3 is built from 16 residues. Looked up from germline, CDR1 is LGHNA and CDR2 is YNFKEQ. The CDR3 DNA reads as TGTGCCAGCAGCCAACCGACACCCGCGAACACCGGGGAGCTGTTTTTT. The encoded protein is CASSQPTPANTGELFF.

Comment on this clone: At the DNA level, this CDR3 is encoded by other sequences in the same sample as well. V gene TRBV7-2 combines with J gene TRBJ2-7; TRBD1 might be the D (6 bases). This CDR3 comprises 14 residues. Trimming cost V 1 base and J 2 bases, with 9 bases left between them. Germline loops: CDR1 SGHTA, CDR2 FQGNSA. The CDR3 coding sequence is TGTGCCAGCAGCTTAGGGCCAGGGGCCTACGAGCAGTACTTC. Protein: CASSLGPGAYEQYF.

This chain links TRBV28 with TRBJ2-7; D perhaps matches TRBD2 (6 bases). The V gene lost 7 bases and the J gene lost 11 bases, with 18 bases spanning the gap. Germline CDR1 is MDHEN and CDR2 is SYDVKM. The CDR3 contains 12 residues. CDR3 sequence: CASTPLGGREYF. In nucleotides, the CDR3 is TGTGCCAGCACCCCCCTGGGAGGACGGGAGTACTTC.

This clone has more than one count but fewer than ten. The chain couples TRBV2 to TRBJ1-2; the D gene is possibly TRBD1 (6 bases). This CDR3 is built from 13 residues. Germline lookup yields CDR1 SNHLY and CDR2 FYNNEI. V was cut by 4 bases and J by 6 bases, with 12 bases left in between. The CDR3 nucleotides read TGTGCCAGCAGTGGATCGACAGGACATGGCTACACCTTC. Protein sequence: CASSGSTGHGYTF. Full variable domain (outside the CDR3, taken from reference TRBV2 and TRBJ1-2): EPEVTQTPSHQVTQMGQEVILRCVPISNHLYFYWYRQILGQKVEFLVSFYNNEISEKSEIFDDQFSVERPDGSNFTLKIRSTKLEDSAMYFCASSGSTGHGYTFGSGTRLTVV.

To note about this clone: Mismatch with germline at one junction end may stem from a read error. The gene calls are TRBV7-8 and TRBJ1-1; the D is unclear. Germline lookup yields CDR1 SGHVS and CDR2 FQNEAQ. The CDR3 consists of 10 residues. CDR3 DNA: TGTGCCAGCAGCGGTTCGGATCTTCGCTTT. This sequence encodes CASSGSDLRF.

The chain links TRBV19 to TRBJ2-1; D perhaps matches TRBD2 (6 bases). Trimming left V 6 bases short and J 0 bases short, with 15 bases between. Germline loops: CDR1 LNHDA, CDR2 SQIVND (reference sequence). This CDR3 is built from 16 residues. The CDR3 DNA is TGTGCCAGTAGAGCCCGGGACTCGAGCTCCTACAATGAGCAGTTCTTC. Translated, it gives CASRARDSSSYNEQFF.

This clone has just one count. This sequence joins TRBV30 and TRBJ1-4; D gene unclear. Deletions cut 2 bases from V and 1 base from J, with 2 bases between. CDR1 is GTSNPN, CDR2 SVGIG, per germline (reference sequence). The CDR3 sequence is 12 residues long. The chain's CDR3 is CAWSRTNEKLFF. In DNA form, the CDR3 reads TGTGCCTGGAGTCGAACTAATGAAAAACTGTTTTTT.

The chain joins TRBV19 to TRBJ2-7, with 9 bases identical to TRBD2. Germline CDR1 reads LNHDA; CDR2 reads SQIVND (reference sequence). V shed 1 base and J 3 bases; nucleotides not matched to a gene: 4. There are 15 residues in the CDR3. The CDR3 is CASSIGGGARYEQYF. DNA of the CDR3: TGTGCCAGTAGTATAGGCGGGGGGGCGCGCTACGAGCAGTACTTC.

A single count supports this clone. The chain carries TRBV7-9 and TRBJ1-5, with D possibly matching TRBD1 (6 bases). Germline values: CDR1 SEHNR, CDR2 FQNEAQ (reference sequence). Trimming took off 5 bases at V and 3 bases at J, with 20 bases between the two ends. CDR3 length: 17 amino acids. For the CDR3, the DNA is TGTGCCAGCAGCCAGGGGCAGGGAGGGGTTTACAATCAGCCCCAGCATTTT. It yields the protein CASSQGQGGVYNQPQHF.

The chain uses TRBV7-3 and TRBJ1-2; TRBD1 matches 7 bases. The CDR3 is 13 residues long. The V gene end was trimmed by 5 bases and the J gene end by 7 bases; junction bases not matched to a gene: 7. The germline V gene encodes CDR1 SGHTA and CDR2 FQGTGA. The CDR3 coding sequence is TGTGCCAGCAGCATGGTAGGGGGCCTTGGCTACACCTTC. This gives the protein CASSMVGGLGYTF.